The entry below gives a single T cell receptor (beta chain) sequence along with its context. Amplification used 60 Vbeta primers and 13 Jbeta primers. The method was immunoSEQ multiplex PCR; TCRdb's version includes in-frame clones alone and lacks a portion of them. Of some 200,000 clones in the sample, under 85% were seen once. The V and J ends lost 3 bases and 4 bases respectively, with 12 bases between them. CDR3 length: 15 residues. Germline V gene sequence: CDR1 MNHNS, CDR2 SASEGT. This sample is drawn from a study of cytomegalovirus exposure and HLA in healthy donors. The clonotype was recovered from a man aged 45-65 years in good health and CMV-seronegative. This sequence joins TRBV6-1 and TRBJ2-2, with D possibly being TRBD1 (5 bases). What was sequenced was PBMCs. CDR3 DNA: TGTGCCAGCAGTGATTACAGGACGACCACCGGGGAGCTGTTTTTT. Translation: CASSDYRTTTGELFF.